This T cell receptor (beta chain) was identified during a study of blood T cell repertoires in COVID-19. Study details: In Cohort 3, a recovered donor had either two negative PCRs, clearance, or symptom resolution.

Participants spanned ages about 18 to 100 years and resided in roughly 26 US areas. The table lists this clone with a count of one. Here immunoSEQ multiplex PCR was the method, and the copy in TCRdb shows in-frame clones only, minus some. The sample lists 400,000 or so clones; more than 75% were seen once. CDR1 and CDR2 (germline): SGHNT, YENEEA. The CDR3 runs 15 residues. Trimming left V 2 bases short and J 0 bases short, with 10 bases between. The clonotype was recovered from a man aged 35-49 years in a cohort exposed to, infected with or recovered from COVID-19 (not recorded which). Sequencing used PBMCs or T cells enriched from blood (not recorded which). The rearrangement links TRBV11-3 to TRBJ1-1; unclear D gene. CDR3 DNA sequence: TGTGCCAGCAGCTTATCTGGGAGTATGAACACTGAAGCTTTCTTT. It yields the protein CASSLSGSMNTEAFF.